This T cell receptor (beta chain) emerged from a study of blood T cell repertoires in COVID-19. Study-wide background: Samples representing acute and convalescent COVID-19 were sourced from the United States, Italy and Spain. Sample material is recorded as cDNA or gDNA derived from T cells, B-cell-depleted T cells, or PBMCs.

Trimming pared 5 bases from V and 0 bases from J, leaving 10 bases between. The germline V gene has CDR1 MNHEY and CDR2 SVGAGI. The CDR3 totals 14 residues. In the original workflow: Researchers report that nucleated cell counts were estimated from reference gene primer amplification. This table comes from immunoSEQ multiplex PCR, and its TCRdb copy is limited to in-frame clones, with some not included. V and J calls and clone size come straight from that table; D and trimming were deduced from the DNA. The repertoire has more than 200,000 clones, more than 60% of them found once; the top ten carry 4% to 4.5%.

Sequencing was done on a sample of peripheral blood. The TCR was taken from a woman in her thirties or forties with active or convalescent COVID-19. This chain connects TRBV6-5 to TRBJ1-1; D is undetermined. This CDR3 reads CASSREFVNTEAFF. CDR3 DNA: TGTGCCAGCAGTAGGGAGTTTGTGAACACTGAAGCTTTCTTT.